A single sample gave rise to the 32 T cell receptor beta chains below, sequenced in a study of shared clonotypes between healthy human individuals. Profiling relied on immunoSEQ multiplex PCR, and the TCRdb table lists in-frame clones only, not all of them. In the table there are 1,500,000 or so clones, approximately 98.5% of which are singletons. Sequencing input: naive CD4+ T cells sorted from blood. The subset here: CD45RA+ positively selected. Every receptor here comes from a man under 40 in good health.

This sequence joins TRBV18 and TRBJ1-1; D possibly corresponds to TRBD1 (6 bases). V shed 4 bases and J shed 0 bases, with 15 bases lying between them. CDR1 and CDR2 from the germline V gene are KGHSH and LQKENI. This CDR3 region has 16 residues. The CDR3: CASSLRDKTLNTEAFF. CDR3 DNA sequence: TGTGCCAGCTCACTGCGGGACAAAACCTTGAACACTGAAGCTTTCTTT.

The rearrangement joins TRBV19 to TRBJ2-3; 9 nucleotides match TRBD2. The CDR3 length is 18 residues. Germline lookup yields CDR1 LNHDA and CDR2 SQIVND (reference sequence). Unmatched junction bases numbered 10, after V lost 3 bases and J lost 0 bases. Here the CDR3 reads CASSMIPSGITSTDTQYF. The CDR3 DNA follows: TGTGCCAGTAGTATGATCCCTAGCGGGATTACTAGCACAGATACGCAGTATTTT. The variable domain in full, with the rest retrieved from reference TRBV19 and TRBJ2-3, is DGGITQSPKYLFRKEGQNVTLSCEQNLNHDAMYWYRQDPGQGLRLIYYSQIVNDFQKGDIAEGYSVSREKKESFPLTVTSAQKNPTAFYLCASSMIPSGITSTDTQYFGPGTRLTVL.

The V call is TRBV6-6, the J call TRBJ1-4; the D gene is possibly TRBD1 (6 bases). The V gene's germline CDR1 is MNHNY and CDR2 SVGAGI (reference sequence). Trimming shortened V by 6 bases and J by 2 bases, and 13 bases separated the two germline ends. The length of the CDR3 is 15 residues. CDR3 bases: TGTGCCAGCAGCGTTCGGGGGCAGACTAATGAAAAACTGTTTTTT. It yields the protein CASSVRGQTNEKLFF.

The chain combines TRBV18 with TRBJ2-2; a weak D match, TRBD1 (6 bases). Between the trimmed V and J ends, which lost 3 bases and 4 bases, there was a span of 12 bases. Germline V gene lookup returns CDR1 KGHSH and CDR2 LQKENI. CDR3 size: 15 residues. CDR3 coding DNA: TGTGCCAGCTCACCCACAGGGCCAACCACCGGGGAGCTGTTTTTT. This translates into CASSPTGPTTGELFF.

Remarks on this clone: The same CDR3 also results from other DNA sequences found in this sample. The genes are TRBV7-6 and TRBJ2-7; D is perhaps TRBD1 (6 bases). The germline V and J ends were trimmed by 1 base and 1 base, with 8 bases remaining between them. CDR1 is SGHVS, CDR2 FNYEAQ, per germline. This CDR3 spans 14 amino acids. The CDR3 DNA follows: TGTGCCAGCAGCTTAGACAGGGCGTCCTACGAGCAGTACTTC. Protein product: CASSLDRASYEQYF.

Turning to this clone: The same CDR3 also results from other DNA sequences found in this sample. For the CDR3, the DNA is TGTGCCAGCAGTTTAACCGGGACTCCTTACGAGCAGTACTTC. Protein: CASSLTGTPYEQYF. The V call is TRBV28, the J call TRBJ2-7; the D gene is possibly TRBD2 (6 bases). The CDR3 covers 14 residues. Trimming stripped 2 bases from V and 4 bases from J, with 12 bases between. Germline CDR1 and CDR2: MDHEN and SYDVKM.

The V gene is TRBV6-1, the J gene TRBJ1-5, with D tentatively TRBD1 (5 bases). Germline V gene sequence: CDR1 MNHNS, CDR2 SASEGT. Trimming cost V 7 bases and J 6 bases, with 19 bases left between them. The CDR3 has 15 residues. The CDR3 is CASIWFGRVSQPQHF. CDR3 nucleotide sequence: TGTGCCAGCATCTGGTTCGGCAGGGTTAGTCAGCCCCAGCATTTT.

The chain recombines TRBV5-1 with TRBJ2-1, with 10 bases lining up with TRBD2. The germline gives CDR1 SGHRS, CDR2 YFSETQ. With V trimmed by 1 base and J by 6 bases, 7 bases remained unmatched. This CDR3 contains 16 residues. CDR3 nucleotides: TGCGCCAGCAGCTTGCTAGCGGGAGAATCATTCAATGAGCAGTTCTTC. Translating gives CASSLLAGESFNEQFF.

A remark on this clone: This sample includes further DNA sequences coding for the same CDR3. CDR3 in DNA: TGTGCCAGCAGCTTACCAAAGGGGACCGGGGAGCTGTTTTTT. It encodes CASSLPKGTGELFF. V and J are TRBV5-4 and TRBJ2-2; possibly TRBD1 for D (5 bases). V was clipped by 2 bases and J by 5 bases, with 10 bases between them. The CDR3 sequence is 14 residues long. Germline lookup yields CDR1 SGHNT and CDR2 YYREEE (reference sequence).

This rearrangement joins TRBV18 to TRBJ2-5; D possibly matches TRBD1 or TRBD2 (5 bases each). The ends were cut back, 6 bases at V and 5 bases at J, with 19 bases in the middle. The CDR3 runs to 15 residues. Germline assignment: CDR1 KGHSH and CDR2 LQKENI. Written as DNA, the CDR3 is TGTGCCAGCTCCACTTCGGGACGGGGTATTGAGACCCAGTACTTC. Translation gives CASSTSGRGIETQYF. The complete variable domain, with remaining parts taken from reference TRBV18 and TRBJ2-5, reads NAGVMQNPRHLVRRRGQEARLRCSPMKGHSHVYWYRQLPEEGLKFMVYLQKENIIDESGMPKERFSAEFPKEGPSILRIQQVVRGDSAAYFCASSTSGRGIETQYFGPGTRLLVL.

This chain joins TRBV5-4 and TRBJ2-1; possibly TRBD2 for D (6 bases). Trimming took 7 bases from V and 5 from J, leaving 22 bases between them. Germline CDR1 reads SGHNT; CDR2 reads YYREEE (reference sequence). The length of the CDR3 is 16 residues. CDR3 loop: CASGVGGAGLDNEQFF. DNA for the CDR3: TGTGCCAGCGGAGTTGGAGGGGCGGGATTGGACAATGAGCAGTTCTTC.

The genes are TRBV5-1 and TRBJ2-7, with D perhaps TRBD1 (5 bases). The CDR3 is made up of 18 amino acids. Trimming shortened V by 2 bases and J by 6 bases, and 27 bases separated the two germline ends. Germline-derived CDR1 and CDR2 are SGHRS and YFSETQ. The CDR3 loop is CASSLWTKGPGSSSEQYF. CDR3 DNA sequence: TGCGCCAGCAGCTTATGGACAAAAGGCCCCGGGTCTTCGTCCGAGCAGTACTTC. Together with reference TRBV5-1 and TRBJ2-7, the CDR3 gives the full variable domain: KAGVTQTPRYLIKTRGQQVTLSCSPISGHRSVSWYQQTPGQGLQFLFEYFSETQRNKGNFPGRFSGRQFSNSRSEMNVSTLELGDSALYLCASSLWTKGPGSSSEQYFGPGTRLTVT.

This clone was recorded only once. This chain connects TRBV29-1 to TRBJ1-1; no clear D gene. Trimming took 5 bases from V and 11 from J, leaving 15 bases between them. CDR3 length: 11 amino acids. Germline V gene sequence: CDR1 SQVTM, CDR2 ANQGSEA. CDR3 protein: CSVRLTNSAFF. Written as DNA, the CDR3 is TGCAGCGTTCGGTTGACCAACAGTGCTTTCTTT.

The CDR3 protein is CASSLVGAGLTGELFF. The CDR3 DNA is TGTGCCAGCAGCTTAGTGGGGGCGGGACTGACCGGGGAGCTGTTTTTT. The genes are TRBV7-2 and TRBJ2-2, with D perhaps TRBD1 or TRBD2 (6 bases each). V lost 1 base and J lost 5, with 14 bases in between. This CDR3 region has 16 residues. Germline V gives CDR1 SGHTA, CDR2 FQGNSA.

V gene TRBV10-1 combines with J gene TRBJ2-1, with unresolved D. CDR3 length: 13 amino acids. Germline V CDR1 and CDR2: WNHNN, SYGVQD (reference sequence). CDR3 protein: CPHGVRSYNEQFF. CDR3 in DNA: TGCCCACATGGCGTCAGGAGCTACAATGAGCAGTTCTTC.

The rearrangement links TRBV18 to TRBJ2-2; the match to TRBD1 covers 9 bases. Per the germline V gene, CDR1 is KGHSH and CDR2 is LQKENI. V gave up 3 bases and J gave up 0 bases; unmatched junction bases: 2. This CDR3 has 16 residues. The DNA for the CDR3 is TGTGCCAGCTCACCCACAGGGGGCACGAACACCGGGGAGCTGTTTTTT. Translating it yields CASSPTGGTNTGELFF.

The rearrangement uses TRBV5-1 and TRBJ2-7, with D possibly TRBD2 on 6 matching bases. CDR1 SGHRS and CDR2 YFSETQ come from the germline V gene. The CDR3 extends over 12 amino acids. The V end lost 4 bases, the J end lost 6 bases, and 11 bases lay between the germline ends. The CDR3 sequence: CASSLGTREQYF. DNA for the CDR3: TGCGCCAGCAGCCTCGGGACTCGCGAGCAGTACTTC. The full variable domain, completed using reference TRBV5-1 and TRBJ2-7, is KAGVTQTPRYLIKTRGQQVTLSCSPISGHRSVSWYQQTPGQGLQFLFEYFSETQRNKGNFPGRFSGRQFSNSRSEMNVSTLELGDSALYLCASSLGTREQYFGPGTRLTVT.

A note on this clone: Distinct nucleotide sequences in the sample also encode this CDR3. The rearrangement joins TRBV7-2 to TRBJ2-5; TRBD2 matches 11 bases. J lost 5 bases, V lost 6 bases, and 8 bases had no gene match. The CDR3 consists of 15 residues. Germline lookup yields CDR1 SGHTA and CDR2 FQGNSA. In DNA form, the CDR3 reads TGTGCCAGCAGTCCACTAGCGGGAGTACGGGAGACCCAGTACTTC. Protein product: CASSPLAGVRETQYF.

This chain uses TRBV11-3 with TRBJ2-2, with D possibly being TRBD2 (5 bases). Germline V gene data show CDR1 as SGHNT and CDR2 as YENEEA. The V end was cut by 5 bases, the J end by 5 bases, with 18 bases between. There are 16 residues in the CDR3. Here the CDR3 DNA reads TGTGCCAGCAGCCCCTTAGGCCCCCCGGGAACCGGGGAGCTGTTTTTT. Residues: CASSPLGPPGTGELFF.

This chain links TRBV6-5 with TRBJ2-1; the match to TRBD2 covers 8 bases. CDR1 is MNHEY, CDR2 SVGAGI, per germline. After removal of 6 bases from V and 6 bases from J, the junction contained 10 bases not matched to a gene. The CDR3 loop spans 15 amino acids. CDR3 in amino acids: CASSIGLAGPNEQFF. Here the CDR3 DNA reads TGTGCCAGCAGCATCGGACTAGCCGGTCCCAATGAGCAGTTCTTC.

The V call is TRBV4-3, the J call TRBJ1-1; 8 bases are shared with TRBD1. CDR1 and CDR2 from the germline V gene are LGHNA and YSLEER. V was clipped by 1 base and J by 10 bases; unmatched bases: 5. The CDR3 length is 13 residues. The CDR3 reads CASSQVSGGSAFF. The CDR3 DNA reads TGCGCCAGCAGCCAAGTGTCAGGGGGCTCAGCTTTCTTT.

This chain links TRBV10-3 with TRBJ1-5; 10 bases align to TRBD1. This CDR3 contains 14 residues. J was trimmed by 6 bases and V by 5 bases; bases with no gene match: 4. The germline CDR1 and CDR2 sequences are ENHRY and SYGVKD. CDR3 protein: CAISPGQGLQPQHF. The CDR3 DNA sequence: TGTGCCATCAGTCCGGGACAGGGGCTTCAGCCCCAGCATTTT.

This clone was seen once. V gene TRBV7-2 combines with J gene TRBJ2-7; 7 bases are a match to TRBD2. After removal of 4 bases from V and 1 base from J, the junction contained 4 bases not matched to a gene. This CDR3 is built from 14 residues. Per the germline V gene, CDR1 is SGHTA and CDR2 is FQGNSA. DNA of the CDR3: TGTGCCAGCAGCTCTCTCGGGAGGTCCTACGAGCAGTACTTC. Its translation is CASSSLGRSYEQYF. The full variable domain, with the rest looked up from reference TRBV7-2 and TRBJ2-7, is GAGVSQSPSNKVTEKGKDVELRCDPISGHTALYWYRQSLGQGLEFLIYFQGNSAPDKSGLPSDRFSAERTGGSVSTLTIQRTQQEDSAVYLCASSSLGRSYEQYFGPGTRLTVT.

The chain combines TRBV5-6 with TRBJ2-3; possibly TRBD2 for D (7 bases). CDR1 is SGHDT, CDR2 YYEEEE, per germline. Trimming took off 3 bases at V and 2 bases at J, with 16 bases between the two ends. The CDR3 extends over 16 amino acids. The CDR3 is CASSSGRGAATDTQYF. As DNA, the CDR3 is TGTGCCAGCAGCTCGGGGAGGGGGGCCGCCACAGATACGCAGTATTTT.

J is TRBJ2-2 and V is TRBV28; D is undetermined. The CDR3 length is 14 residues. V was cut by 6 bases and J by 4 bases, with 12 bases left in between. The V gene's germline CDR1 is MDHEN and CDR2 SYDVKM. CDR3 sequence reads: CASRPLDFTGELFF. The CDR3 DNA follows: TGTGCCAGCAGGCCCCTAGACTTCACCGGGGAGCTGTTTTTT.

The CDR3 here is CASVLGQGKNIQYF. The DNA for the CDR3 is TGTGCCAGCGTCCTGGGGCAAGGCAAAAACATTCAGTACTTC. This chain joins TRBV2 and TRBJ2-4; D may be TRBD1 (5 bases). Germline assignment: CDR1 SNHLY and CDR2 FYNNEI. CDR3 length: 14 amino acids. V gave up 8 bases and J gave up 3 bases, with 14 bases separating them.

The genes are TRBV19 and TRBJ2-3; 10 bases match TRBD2. Unmatched junction bases numbered 17, after V lost 6 bases and J lost 8 bases. Germline assignment: CDR1 LNHDA and CDR2 SQIVND (reference sequence). This CDR3 comprises 17 residues. CDR3 in DNA: TGTGCCAGTAGCCCCGGGAGGGCTAGCGGGAGTGTTGCTACGCAGTATTTT. This sequence encodes CASSPGRASGSVATQYF.

V is TRBV28 and J is TRBJ2-7; D remains ambiguous. In germline, CDR1 is MDHEN, CDR2 SYDVKM. The CDR3 totals 12 residues. The V and J ends lost 3 bases and 7 bases respectively, with 10 bases between them. CDR3 in amino acids: CASSFSTGEQYF. CDR3 sequence (DNA): TGTGCCAGCAGTTTCTCGACCGGGGAGCAGTACTTC.

This clone is a singleton in its sample. This chain joins TRBV28 and TRBJ2-7, with 10 positions matching TRBD2. CDR3 length: 15 residues. V lost 2 bases, J lost 4 bases, and 5 bases stayed unmatched. Germline V CDR1 and CDR2: MDHEN, SYDVKM. The CDR3 reads CASSLLTSGAYEQYF. CDR3 DNA sequence: TGTGCCAGCAGTTTACTTACTAGCGGGGCTTACGAGCAGTACTTC.

This clone was recorded once. The chain carries TRBV5-6 and TRBJ1-1; TRBD1 might be the D (5 bases). Trimming took 4 bases from V and 0 from J, leaving 16 bases between them. CDR3 length equals 16 residues. Germline V gene data show CDR1 as SGHDT and CDR2 as YYEEEE. The CDR3 DNA is TGTGCCAGCAGCCTGTTCGAGGGGAGGTTGAACACTGAAGCTTTCTTT. Encoded protein: CASSLFEGRLNTEAFF. Supplemented by reference TRBV5-6 and TRBJ1-1, the full variable domain reads DAGVTQSPTHLIKTRGQQVTLRCSPKSGHDTVSWYQQALGQGPQFIFQYYEEEERQRGNFPDRFSGHQFPNYSSELNVNALLLGDSALYLCASSLFEGRLNTEAFFGQGTRLTVV.

The chain links TRBV4-3 to TRBJ1-3; D gene ambiguous. Germline values: CDR1 LGHNA, CDR2 YSLEER. This CDR3 region has 13 residues. The ends were cut back, 3 bases at V and 4 bases at J, with 7 bases in the middle. The CDR3 DNA follows: TGCGCCAGCAGCCAGAGTAGGGGAAACACCATATATTTT. It codes for CASSQSRGNTIYF.

The rearrangement links TRBV6-1 to TRBJ2-1, with 9 positions matching TRBD1. Germline V gene data show CDR1 as MNHNS and CDR2 as SASEGT. Germline trimming cut 0 bases from V and 11 bases from J; bases unmatched to any gene: 2. This CDR3 has 13 residues. The CDR3 nucleotides are TGTGCCAGCAGTGAAGCACAGGGGGCGAAGCAGTTCTTC. Protein sequence: CASSEAQGAKQFF.